A selection of T cell receptor beta chains follows, all from one sample in a study of shared clonotypes between healthy human individuals. The repertoire was sequenced with immunoSEQ multiplex PCR; TCRdb's copy has only in-frame clones and lacks some. The sample shows about 2.1 million clones, about 94% of them seen only once. Sequenced input: naive CD8+ T cells from PBMCs. Every receptor here comes from a man aged 18-30 years in good health. Some clones in this sample may be carry-over from other donors' samples. Each CDR3 is given with its conserved first and last residue. Fields, in order: V gene, D gene, clone size, J gene, CDR3 DNA, CDR3 protein. D genes are given only for firm matches. The listing skips clone size in some rows; elsewhere it reads once, few, many or a size class.

V gene: TRBV18; D gene: TRBD2; clone size: -; J gene: TRBJ2-1; CDR3 DNA: TGTGCCAGCTCCCCCGGTTGGTGGCGGGAGGAGGGACATGAGCAGTTCTTC; CDR3 protein: CASSPGWWREEGHEQFF
V gene: TRBV27; D gene: TRBD1; clone size: -; J gene: TRBJ1-2; CDR3 DNA: TGTGCCAGCAGTTTAAGAGGCAGGGGGGTCTATGGCTACACCTTC; CDR3 protein: CASSLRGRGVYGYTF
V gene: TRBV30; D gene: -; clone size: -; J gene: TRBJ2-2; CDR3 DNA: TGTGCCTGGATGGTGGGCTCCGGGGAGCTGTTTTTT; CDR3 protein: CAWMVGSGELFF
V gene: TRBV4-3; D gene: -; clone size: -; J gene: TRBJ2-3; CDR3 DNA: TGCGCCAGCAGCCAAGAGCCCTTTAGCGGCCCTAGCACAGATACGCAGTATTTT; CDR3 protein: CASSQEPFSGPSTDTQYF
V gene: TRBV7-8; D gene: -; clone size: once; J gene: TRBJ1-5; CDR3 DNA: -; CDR3 protein: CASSFGAGLTPQHF
V gene: TRBV7-8; D gene: -; clone size: -; J gene: TRBJ1-4; CDR3 DNA: TGTGCCAGCAGCTTAGCGCCGGGGTGGGGAGAAAAACTGTTTTTT; CDR3 protein: CASSLAPGWGEKLFF
V gene: TRBV19; D gene: -; clone size: -; J gene: TRBJ1-2; CDR3 DNA: TGTGCCAGTAGTCTGCAGGTATTCGCCGGCTATGGCTACACCTTC; CDR3 protein: CASSLQVFAGYGYTF
V gene: TRBV7-9; D gene: -; clone size: few; J gene: TRBJ1-5; CDR3 DNA: TGTGCCAGCGGGGAATCAGCAGTCAATCAGCCCCAGCATTTT; CDR3 protein: CASGESAVNQPQHF
V gene: TRBV6-4; D gene: -; clone size: -; J gene: TRBJ2-3; CDR3 DNA: TGTGCCAGCAGTGACTCTGGGCAGTCGAGCACAGATACGCAGTATTTT; CDR3 protein: CASSDSGQSSTDTQYF
V gene: TRBV29-1; D gene: TRBD2; clone size: -; J gene: TRBJ2-7; CDR3 DNA: TGCAGCGCCAGGACTAGCGGCTACGAGCAGTACTTC; CDR3 protein: CSARTSGYEQYF
V gene: TRBV28; D gene: TRBD1; clone size: -; J gene: TRBJ2-6; CDR3 DNA: TGTGCCAGCAGTCCAACCGGGACAGGCGTTTTCTCTGGGGCCAACGTCCTGACTTTC; CDR3 protein: CASSPTGTGVFSGANVLTF
V gene: TRBV7-9; D gene: -; clone size: -; J gene: TRBJ1-2; CDR3 DNA: TGTGCCAGCAGCTTACTGTCGGAAGGCTACACCTTC; CDR3 protein: CASSLLSEGYTF
V gene: TRBV7-9; D gene: -; clone size: -; J gene: TRBJ2-1; CDR3 DNA: TGTGCCAGCAGCTTAGGCGGGCGAAACAATGAGCAGTTCTTC; CDR3 protein: CASSLGGRNNEQFF
V gene: TRBV30; D gene: -; clone size: once; J gene: TRBJ2-7; CDR3 DNA: TGTGCCTGGAGTGCGGTTTCCCTGGGGGAGCAGTACTTC; CDR3 protein: CAWSAVSLGEQYF
V gene: TRBV6-5; D gene: -; clone size: -; J gene: TRBJ1-1; CDR3 DNA: TGTGCCACAGAACAGACCCTAAAAGCTTTCTTT; CDR3 protein: CATEQTLKAFF
V gene: TRBV27; D gene: -; clone size: -; J gene: TRBJ2-3; CDR3 DNA: TGTGCCAGCAGTTTACTGGGAGCCACAGATACGCAGTATTTT; CDR3 protein: CASSLLGATDTQYF
V gene: TRBV7-9; D gene: TRBD1; clone size: -; J gene: TRBJ2-7; CDR3 DNA: TGTGCCAGCAGCTGGGGACAGGGGAGCTCCTACGAGCAGTACTTC; CDR3 protein: CASSWGQGSSYEQYF
V gene: TRBV10-3; D gene: -; clone size: -; J gene: TRBJ2-7; CDR3 DNA: TGTGCCATCAGTGATGGAGGGGGACCCTACGAGCAGTACTTC; CDR3 protein: CAISDGGGPYEQYF
V gene: TRBV9; D gene: TRBD1; clone size: -; J gene: TRBJ2-6; CDR3 DNA: TGTGCCAGCAGCGTAGAGAGACAGGGTTCTGGGGCCAACGTCCTGACTTTC; CDR3 protein: CASSVERQGSGANVLTF
V gene: TRBV27; D gene: -; clone size: -; J gene: TRBJ1-5; CDR3 DNA: TGTGCCAGCAGTTTAAGGGGCCACAATCAGCCCCAGCATTTT; CDR3 protein: CASSLRGHNQPQHF
V gene: TRBV9; D gene: TRBD1; clone size: -; J gene: TRBJ1-1; CDR3 DNA: TGTGCCAGCAGCGTAATGGGACAGGGGGCATCTGCTGAAGCTTTCTTT; CDR3 protein: CASSVMGQGASAEAFF
V gene: TRBV11-2; D gene: -; clone size: -; J gene: TRBJ1-2; CDR3 DNA: TGTGCCAGCAGCTCTTACAGGGATGGCTACACCTTC; CDR3 protein: CASSSYRDGYTF
V gene: TRBV7-9; D gene: -; clone size: -; J gene: TRBJ2-7; CDR3 DNA: TGTGCCAGCAGCTTACGGGTTAGCCCCTACGAGCAGTACTTC; CDR3 protein: CASSLRVSPYEQYF
V gene: TRBV4-3; D gene: TRBD2; clone size: -; J gene: TRBJ2-7; CDR3 DNA: TGCGCCAGCAGCCAAGAAGGGGAGACTAGCGGGAGGTCCTACGAGCAGTACTTC; CDR3 protein: CASSQEGETSGRSYEQYF
V gene: TRBV7-6; D gene: TRBD1; clone size: -; J gene: TRBJ2-7; CDR3 DNA: TGTGCCAGCAGCTTAGCCCCTCCGACAGGGGACCTTATGACCTACGAGCAGTACTTC; CDR3 protein: CASSLAPPTGDLMTYEQYF
V gene: TRBV5-6; D gene: -; clone size: -; J gene: TRBJ2-7; CDR3 DNA: TGTGCCAGCACTTGGTCCACAGCTTTCAGCTACGAGCAGTACTTC; CDR3 protein: CASTWSTAFSYEQYF
V gene: TRBV7-9; D gene: -; clone size: -; J gene: TRBJ2-3; CDR3 DNA: TGTGCCAGTCGATTCGGGGGCACAGATACGCAGTATTTT; CDR3 protein: CASRFGGTDTQYF
V gene: TRBV11-2; D gene: -; clone size: few; J gene: TRBJ2-2; CDR3 DNA: TGTGCCAGCAGCTTACAGGGTAACACCGGGGAGCTGTTTTTT; CDR3 protein: CASSLQGNTGELFF
V gene: TRBV13; D gene: -; clone size: -; J gene: TRBJ2-7; CDR3 DNA: TGTGCCAGCAGCTCCCGTCCGGCCTACCCCTACGAGCAGTACTTC; CDR3 protein: CASSSRPAYPYEQYF
V gene: TRBV19; D gene: TRBD1; clone size: -; J gene: TRBJ1-4; CDR3 DNA: TGTGCCAGTAGTAAGGGACAGGGTCCATCCGCGGGGGAAAAACTGTTTTTT; CDR3 protein: CASSKGQGPSAGEKLFF
V gene: TRBV27; D gene: TRBD1; clone size: -; J gene: TRBJ1-5; CDR3 DNA: TGTGCCAGCAGGGACGGGACAGGGGGCAATCAGCCCCAGCATTTT; CDR3 protein: CASRDGTGGNQPQHF
V gene: TRBV27; D gene: -; clone size: -; J gene: TRBJ1-5; CDR3 DNA: TGTGCCAGCAGTTTATCAGCGGGGTATAGCAATCAGCCCCAGCATTTT; CDR3 protein: CASSLSAGYSNQPQHF
V gene: TRBV5-1; D gene: TRBD2; clone size: -; J gene: TRBJ2-7; CDR3 DNA: TGCGCCAGCAGCCCCTGGACTAGCGGAGCCTACGAGCAGTACTTC; CDR3 protein: CASSPWTSGAYEQYF
V gene: TRBV7-9; D gene: TRBD2; clone size: -; J gene: TRBJ2-1; CDR3 DNA: TGTGCCAGTTGGTGGGCTAGCGGGAGTGTAGATGAGCAGTTCTTC; CDR3 protein: CASWWASGSVDEQFF
V gene: TRBV4-1; D gene: TRBD2; clone size: -; J gene: TRBJ2-1; CDR3 DNA: TGCGCCAGCAGGACTAGCGGGAGGCAGGGTGAGCAGTTCTTC; CDR3 protein: CASRTSGRQGEQFF
V gene: TRBV19; D gene: -; clone size: -; J gene: TRBJ2-7; CDR3 DNA: TGTGCCAGTAGACCCCGGGGGGCGCCCGCCTACGAGCAGTACTTC; CDR3 protein: CASRPRGAPAYEQYF
V gene: TRBV4-1; D gene: TRBD1; clone size: -; J gene: TRBJ2-5; CDR3 DNA: TGCGCCAGCAGCCACGCTAAGAAGGACAGGGTAATTGGGGAGACCCAGTACTTC; CDR3 protein: CASSHAKKDRVIGETQYF
V gene: TRBV18; D gene: TRBD2; clone size: -; J gene: TRBJ2-3; CDR3 DNA: TGTGCCAGCTCACCACCGGGACTAGCGGGAGTGGAAGTCGAGACAGATACGCAGTATTTT; CDR3 protein: CASSPPGLAGVEVETDTQYF
V gene: TRBV30; D gene: -; clone size: -; J gene: TRBJ2-7; CDR3 DNA: TGTGCCTGGTCAGGGTCGACTGCCTACGAGCAGTACTTC; CDR3 protein: CAWSGSTAYEQYF
V gene: TRBV10-3; D gene: TRBD2; clone size: -; J gene: TRBJ2-7; CDR3 DNA: TGTGCCATCAGTGAGTACCCTAGCGGAACGGGCGACGAGCAGTACTTC; CDR3 protein: CAISEYPSGTGDEQYF
V gene: TRBV28; D gene: -; clone size: -; J gene: TRBJ2-7; CDR3 DNA: TGTGCCAGCAGTCCCCTGGGAGCGAGGGCCGACGAGCAGTACTTC; CDR3 protein: CASSPLGARADEQYF
V gene: TRBV30; D gene: -; clone size: -; J gene: TRBJ1-2; CDR3 DNA: TGTGCCTGGAGCTCTAACAGGGTAACTAACTATGGCTACACCTTC; CDR3 protein: CAWSSNRVTNYGYTF
V gene: TRBV9; D gene: TRBD2; clone size: -; J gene: TRBJ2-1; CDR3 DNA: TGTGCCAGCAGCGTAGCTACCGTTACCCGGACTAGCGGATACAATGAGCAGTTCTTC; CDR3 protein: CASSVATVTRTSGYNEQFF
V gene: TRBV7-2; D gene: TRBD1; clone size: -; J gene: TRBJ2-3; CDR3 DNA: TGTGCCAGCAGCTCACACAGGGGAGGCACAGATACGCAGTATTTT; CDR3 protein: CASSSHRGGTDTQYF
V gene: TRBV9; D gene: TRBD1; clone size: -; J gene: TRBJ1-1; CDR3 DNA: TGTGCCAGCAGCCGATCCAAACAGGGGGCTCACACTGAAGCTTTCTTT; CDR3 protein: CASSRSKQGAHTEAFF
V gene: TRBV15; D gene: TRBD1; clone size: -; J gene: TRBJ1-3; CDR3 DNA: TGTGCCACCAGCGTCCGGGACAGCTCTGGAAACACCATATATTTT; CDR3 protein: CATSVRDSSGNTIYF
V gene: TRBV28; D gene: -; clone size: once; J gene: TRBJ1-1; CDR3 DNA: TGTGCCAGCAGTCCCCTCCCCAGTTTGAACACTGAAGCTTTCTTT; CDR3 protein: CASSPLPSLNTEAFF